This T cell receptor (beta chain) was documented in a study of T cells in Graves' hyperthyroidism and ophthalmopathy. Study as a whole: Upon initial diagnosis and before any treatment, peripheral blood was collected. Overall study findings and caveats: In the blood, most expanded thyroid clonotypes above 0.001 appeared as well.

With 1 base clipped from V and 5 bases from J, the junction kept 7 bases outside the gene matches. Germline V lookup: CDR1 SGHTA, CDR2 FQGNSA. The CDR3 extends over 15 amino acids. The CDR3 regions of TCR beta were amplified from RNA transcripts. HTBI primers were used for first-round RT-PCR of the TCR CDR3. TCRdb reanalysed the multiplex PCR reads using MiXCR and keeps one entry per CDR3 protein. The sample yields around 300,000 distinct CDR3 sequences, roughly an eighth seen once. Criteria for exclusion of patients were uncontrolled infection, other autoimmune disease, pregnancy or lactation. Diagnostic decisions used clinical symptoms, serum thyroxine and TRAb, thyroid ultrasound and orbital computed tomography. This clonotype has only a few counts. As yet, its antigen is unknown.

This clonotype was sampled from a woman aged 40 to 50 with Graves' hyperthyroidism. This chain uses TRBV7-2 with TRBJ1-1; 7 nucleotides line up with TRBD1. The sequenced sample was blood. The CDR3, as DNA: TGTGCCAGCAGCTTAGTTGAGGGGGCTGAGACTGAAGCTTTCTTT. This sequence encodes CASSLVEGAETEAFF. Drawing the rest from reference TRBV7-2 and TRBJ1-1, the complete variable domain is GAGVSQSPSNKVTEKGKDVELRCDPISGHTALYWYRQSLGQGLEFLIYFQGNSAPDKSGLPSDRFSAERTGGSVSTLTIQRTQQEDSAVYLCASSLVEGAETEAFFGQGTRLTVV.